The 19 T cell receptor beta chains given below trace back to one sample, sequenced in a study of blood T cell repertoires in COVID-19. Some clones are missing from TCRdb's copy, which holds only in-frame ones; the method was immunoSEQ multiplex PCR. This repertoire shows just over 150,000 clones, about 85% found once; its top ten account for roughly 3%. The sequenced sample was peripheral blood. All receptors come from a human donor with acute or convalescent COVID-19. The donor label of this sample is uncertain.

The chain links TRBV28 to TRBJ1-3; the D is unclear. CDR1 and CDR2 from the germline V gene are MDHEN and SYDVKM. The CDR3 contains 14 residues. Deletions cut 8 bases from V and 5 bases from J, with 16 bases between. For the CDR3, the DNA is TGTGCCAGCCTCGAGGGATCGAATCGAAACACCATATATTTT. It specifies CASLEGSNRNTIYF.

The chain links TRBV5-6 to TRBJ2-4, with D possibly matching TRBD2 (5 bases). Trimming pared 4 bases from V and 2 bases from J, leaving 13 bases between. Germline V CDR1 and CDR2: SGHDT, YYEEEE. CDR3 length equals 15 residues. The CDR3 DNA follows: TGTGCCAGCAGCGCCAGGCGGGCGCCCAAAAACATTCAGTACTTC. Its protein is CASSARRAPKNIQYF.

J is TRBJ1-2 and V is TRBV5-1, with 10 bases identical to TRBD1. V dropped 4 bases and J dropped 5; count of bases not matched to a gene: 11. This CDR3 comprises 16 residues. Germline-derived CDR1 and CDR2 are SGHRS and YFSETQ. The CDR3 DNA sequence: TGCGCCAGCAGCCTAACGGGACAGGGGACTACTTATGGCTACACCTTC. Residues: CASSLTGQGTTYGYTF.

The rearrangement joins TRBV7-9 to TRBJ1-4; D uncertain. Germline V CDR1 and CDR2: SEHNR, FQNEAQ (reference sequence). The V and J ends lost 0 bases and 2 bases respectively, with 4 bases between them. CDR3 length: 14 amino acids. The CDR3 spells CASSLARTNEKLFF. Here the CDR3 DNA reads TGTGCCAGCAGCTTAGCTCGGACTAATGAAAAACTGTTTTTT.

The rearrangement links TRBV2 to TRBJ2-3; D gene ambiguous. V lost 9 bases, J lost 0 bases, and 13 bases lay in between. CDR3 length equals 14 residues. Germline V gene data show CDR1 as SNHLY and CDR2 as FYNNEI. CDR3 sequence reads: CARETGTSTDTQYF. CDR3 sequence (DNA): TGTGCCAGAGAGACTGGCACTAGCACAGATACGCAGTATTTT.

The chain recombines TRBV19 with TRBJ1-2; no clear D gene. Germline CDR1 is LNHDA and CDR2 is SQIVND (reference sequence). Between the trimmed V and J ends, which lost 4 bases and 2 bases, there was a span of 11 bases. The CDR3 contains 14 residues. CDR3 in DNA: TGTGCCAGTAGTACGATGTATCGGAACTATGGCTACACCTTC. Amino acids: CASSTMYRNYGYTF.

This sequence joins TRBV19 and TRBJ1-4, with D possibly matching TRBD1 (6 bases). The germline V gene has CDR1 LNHDA and CDR2 SQIVND (reference sequence). The V end lost 7 bases, the J end lost 4 bases, and 22 bases lay between the germline ends. This CDR3 spans 17 amino acids. This CDR3 reads CASTPIHRTARNEKLFF. CDR3 sequence (DNA): TGTGCCAGTACCCCAATCCACAGGACAGCTCGTAATGAAAAACTGTTTTTT.

This clone was seen a few times. J is TRBJ1-2 and V is TRBV19, with 10 bases aligning to TRBD1. V shed 2 bases and J 10 bases; nucleotides not matched to a gene: 7. The CDR3 runs to 14 residues. In germline, CDR1 is LNHDA, CDR2 SQIVND (reference sequence). CDR3 coding DNA: TGTGCCAGTAGTATAACCCCCCGACAGGGGGCCTACACCTTC. Translating it yields CASSITPRQGAYTF.

The chain employs TRBV11-3 and TRBJ2-1; the D gene is possibly TRBD2 (5 bases). This CDR3 comprises 15 residues. Germline V gives CDR1 SGHNT, CDR2 YENEEA. V was cut by 2 bases and J by 7 bases, with 15 bases left in between. The DNA for the CDR3 is TGTGCCAGCAGCTTAAATTTAGCGCCGGGGAATGAGCAGTTCTTC. This gives the protein CASSLNLAPGNEQFF.

The V gene is TRBV6-5, the J gene TRBJ1-1, with D unresolved. V lost 5 bases to trimming and J lost 5 bases, with 12 bases between them. The germline V gene encodes CDR1 MNHEY and CDR2 SVGAGI. This CDR3 has 13 residues. The CDR3 DNA sequence: TGTGCCAGCAGTACCGGGAAGAAAACTGAAGCTTTCTTT. This encodes CASSTGKKTEAFF.

The genes are TRBV3-1 (or the pseudogene TRBV3-2) and TRBJ2-7, with D tentatively TRBD1 (5 bases). V was cut by 0 bases and J by 4 bases, with 10 bases left in between. Germline V gives CDR1 LGHDT, CDR2 YNNKEL (reference sequence). This CDR3 region has 14 residues. The CDR3 reads CASSQDIQAYEQYF. As DNA, the CDR3 is TGTGCCAGCAGCCAAGATATACAGGCTTACGAGCAGTACTTC.

In this sample, this clone turned up once. V usage is TRBV18 and J usage is TRBJ2-7, with D possibly being TRBD2 (6 bases). V gave up 3 bases and J gave up 4 bases, with 10 bases separating them. This CDR3 is built from 13 residues. Germline CDR1 is KGHSH and CDR2 is LQKENI. For the CDR3, the DNA is TGTGCCAGCTCACCGGGACTCCCATACGAGCAGTACTTC. Protein sequence: CASSPGLPYEQYF.

The chain links TRBV15 to TRBJ2-7, with D unresolved. Trimming cost V 4 bases and J 2 bases, with 9 bases left between them. This CDR3 contains 13 residues. Germline V gene lookup returns CDR1 LNHNV and CDR2 YYDKDF (reference sequence). CDR3 residues: CATSMTPTYEQYF. CDR3 sequence (DNA): TGTGCCACCAGCATGACACCGACCTACGAGCAGTACTTC.

The chain recombines TRBV19 with TRBJ2-6; 9 nucleotides agree with TRBD1. Per germline, CDR1 LNHDA and CDR2 SQIVND (reference sequence). CDR3 length equals 22 residues. Germline trimming cut 3 bases from V and 4 bases from J; bases unmatched to any gene: 22. DNA for the CDR3: TGTGCCAGTAGTATTATGATATGGAAACCGGGACAGGGCCACTCGGGGGCCAACGTCCTGACTTTC. The encoded protein is CASSIMIWKPGQGHSGANVLTF.

The rearrangement links TRBV18 to TRBJ1-3; 9 bases agree with TRBD1. This CDR3 is 15 amino acids long. Looked up from germline, CDR1 is KGHSH and CDR2 is LQKENI. J gave up 8 bases and V 2 bases, and 7 bases lay outside the gene matches. The CDR3 sequence: CASSPLGQGLDTIYF. The CDR3 DNA reads as TGTGCCAGCTCACCATTGGGACAGGGTCTGGACACCATATATTTT.

A single count supports this clone. The chain couples TRBV30 to TRBJ2-7, with 9 bases matching TRBD1. Per germline, CDR1 GTSNPN and CDR2 SVGIG (reference sequence). There are 14 residues in the CDR3. Unmatched junction bases numbered 10, after V lost 8 bases and J lost 2 bases. The CDR3 here is CAALNRGRAYEQYF. The CDR3 DNA reads as TGTGCCGCTTTAAACAGGGGGCGCGCCTACGAGCAGTACTTC. Supplemented by reference TRBV30 and TRBJ2-7, the full variable domain reads SQTIHQWPATLVQPVGSPLSLECTVEGTSNPNLYWYRQAAGRGLQLLFYSVGIGQISSEVPQNLSASRPQDRQFILSSKKLLLSDSGFYLCAALNRGRAYEQYFGPGTRLTVT.

The gene calls are TRBV6-5 and TRBJ1-2; D not resolved. V lost 0 bases and J 0 bases, leaving 8 bases between the germline ends. Per germline, CDR1 MNHEY and CDR2 SVGAGI. The CDR3 is 15 amino acids. This chain's CDR3 is CASSYSGVTNYGYTF. The CDR3 nucleotides are TGTGCCAGCAGTTACTCCGGAGTAACTAACTATGGCTACACCTTC.

The rearrangement uses TRBV5-1 and TRBJ1-6; D not certain. The CDR3 is 15 amino acids. CDR1 is SGHRS, CDR2 YFSETQ, per germline. The V and J ends lost 0 bases and 7 bases respectively, with 11 bases between them. In DNA form, the CDR3 reads TGCGCCAGCAGCTTGGCGGGGAAAGGGAATTCACCCCTCCACTTT. This gives the protein CASSLAGKGNSPLHF.

The rearrangement links TRBV10-2 to TRBJ2-3; D is possibly TRBD2 (7 bases). Trimming left V 10 bases short and J 0 bases short, with 11 bases between. The CDR3 spans 13 residues. Germline CDR1 is WSHSY and CDR2 is SAAADI. This CDR3 reads CATRGASTDTQYF. In DNA form, the CDR3 reads TGCGCCACCCGGGGGGCTAGCACAGATACGCAGTATTTT.